This TCR beta chain came from a study of regulatory T cells in long-lasting Graves disease. Library construction for TCR beta used iRepertoire HTBI primers and Arm-PCR of CDR3 regions. TCRdb re-called the multiplex PCR reads through MiXCR, storing one row per CDR3 protein. The repertoire holds 530,000 or so distinct CDR3 sequences, around 16% seen once, with about 12% in the top ten. Time point noted: newly diagnosed GD, antithyroid drugs for less than 3 months. PBMC-extracted RNA yielded the TCR library. Study-wide findings and caveats: Samples came from peripheral blood alone, without thyroid tissue. Persistent disease favored TRBV28, TRBJ1-2 and TRBJ2-5.

The CDR3 runs to 17 residues. Looked up from germline, CDR1 is SGHAT and CDR2 is FQNNGV. The V end was cut by 1 base, the J end by 0 bases, with 13 bases between. This clonotype was counted between two and nine times. Its matching antigen is unknown. The same specimen was also included in a second study, on T cells in Graves' hyperthyroidism and ophthalmopathy.

The chain has TRBV11-2 and TRBJ2-1; D might be TRBD2 (6 bases). The source is a man aged 18-30 years with Graves disease. Sample: peripheral blood mononuclear cells (PBMCs), taken at new diagnosis, from a patient treated with antithyroid drugs. The chain's CDR3 is CASSLAGLPSSYNEQFF. The DNA for the CDR3 is TGTGCCAGCAGCTTAGCCGGACTACCAAGCTCCTACAATGAGCAGTTCTTC.